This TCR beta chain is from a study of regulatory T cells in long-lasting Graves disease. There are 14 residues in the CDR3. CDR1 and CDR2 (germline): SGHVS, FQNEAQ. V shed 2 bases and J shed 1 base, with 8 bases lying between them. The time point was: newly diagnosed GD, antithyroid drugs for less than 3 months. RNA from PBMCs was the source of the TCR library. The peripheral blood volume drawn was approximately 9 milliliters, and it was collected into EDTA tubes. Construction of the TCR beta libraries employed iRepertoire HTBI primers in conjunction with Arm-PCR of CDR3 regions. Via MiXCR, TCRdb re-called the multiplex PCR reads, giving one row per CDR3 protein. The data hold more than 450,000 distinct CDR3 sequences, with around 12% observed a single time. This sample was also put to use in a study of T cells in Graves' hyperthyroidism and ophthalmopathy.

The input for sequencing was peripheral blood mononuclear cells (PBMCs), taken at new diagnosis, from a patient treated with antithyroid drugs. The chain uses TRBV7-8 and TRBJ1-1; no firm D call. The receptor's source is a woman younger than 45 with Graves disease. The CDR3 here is CASSLWAENTEAFF. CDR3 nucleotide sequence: TGTGCCAGCAGCTTATGGGCGGAGAACACTGAAGCTTTCTTT. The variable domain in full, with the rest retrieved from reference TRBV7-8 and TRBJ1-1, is GAGVSQSPRYKVAKRGQDVALRCDPISGHVSLFWYQQALGQGPEFLTYFQNEAQLDKSGLPSDRFFAERPEGSVSTLKIQRTQQEDSAVYLCASSLWAENTEAFFGQGTRLTVV.